Reported below is one T cell receptor (beta chain). At the DNA level, this CDR3 is encoded by other sequences in the same sample as well. The sample belongs to a study of memory CD4+ T cells and cytomegalovirus serostatus. Whole-study context: Of the healthy Belgian adults, 9 or 10 were CMV seropositive and about 24 seronegative.

The germline V gene encodes CDR1 MNHNS and CDR2 SASEGT. V dropped 6 bases and J dropped 3; count of bases not matched to a gene: 8. This CDR3 comprises 15 residues. In the original processing: Out-of-frame sequences were removed, leaving 2,000,000 or so distinct TCRbeta sequences. TCRdb's table, derived via immunoSEQ multiplex PCR, lists solely in-frame clones and lacks some. V, J and clone size are taken as reported in that table, and D and trimming were inferred from the DNA itself. The sample has just over 40,000 clones; around 79% are singletons. The sort gate was single viable CD3+CD4+CD8-CD45RO+ cells for memory CD4+ T cells. Serum IgG to CMV pp150, pp28, p38 and p52 defined serostatus.

V is TRBV6-1 and J is TRBJ2-7; 10 bases line up with TRBD1. This clonotype was obtained from an adult in good health and CMV-seronegative. Material: memory CD4+ T cells from blood. This CDR3 is CASRKTGTGVYEQYF. DNA for the CDR3: TGTGCCAGCAGAAAAACCGGGACAGGGGTCTACGAGCAGTACTTC.